This T cell receptor beta chain was sequenced in a study of tumor-infiltrating lymphocytes in primary liver carcinoma. Overall study: The patient population consisted of men and women between 30 and 69 years of age. The tumors, T1-T3 N0M0 lesions, were 4.2 to 10 cm across.

Both RNA and DNA were isolated together from around 20-30 mg of bulk tissue that had not been sorted. On this clonotype: The junction and the germline gene differ at one end; a read error may be behind it.

A constant-region primer primed TCR beta cDNA synthesis from roughly 520 ng of total RNA. ARM-PCR, slightly modified, supplied the TCR beta libraries through three nested multiplex PCR rounds. Primers for the first two PCR rounds were TRBV1-TRBV30 forward primers and a C-beta reverse primer (approximately 9 cycles per round). TCRdb ran MiXCR on the multiplex PCR reads and lists one entry per CDR3 protein. The sample has 99,000 or so distinct CDR3 sequences; more than 60% are singletons. Germline CDR1 and CDR2: SGHAT and FQNNGV. The CDR3 runs to 14 residues. The chain recombines TRBV11-2 with TRBJ2-7; D is possibly TRBD2 (5 bases). This receptor was obtained from a woman in her sixties or seventies with primary liver carcinoma and hepatitis B virus infection. Sequencing input: liver tumor tissue from sampling region 5. As for subset: tumor region T5, tumor centre. The CDR3: CAISPTEGLAEQYF. CDR3 nucleotides: TGTGCCATCAGCCCTACGGAAGGTCTAGCCGAGCAGTACTTC.